The following is a TCR beta chain sequence with its context. No antigen is known for it. No quality values exist for individual bases; no much larger clone is one base distant. This sample is part of a study of vaccination effects on CD4 cells after COVID-19 (dated by TCRdb to 2022 to 2024). With regard to the full study: Across the study, the median time from the second dose to post-vaccine sampling was 72 days (range 14 to 241). A total of 9 to 11 COVID-19 convalescent patients and a handful of SARS-CoV-2-naive healthy vaccine recipients were included in the full study. The study compared SARS-CoV-2 spike-specific CD4+ TCR repertoires before and after mRNA vaccination in COVID-19 convalescent patients and infection-naive vaccine recipients. Cultures from other donors in the study were sequenced with the Oncomine TCR Beta short-read assay on an Illumina iSeq 100. Study-level results and caveats: Among healthy vaccine recipients, nearly all vaccine-induced clones were SARS-CoV-2 mono-reactive, and only 1 of 255 was cross-reactive with common cold coronaviruses. Clones induced by infection and clones induced by vaccination both contracted markedly at late timepoints after vaccination, which fits with T cell responses waning over time. The study was limited by a small number of convalescent patients and lacked early post-infection timepoints.

CDR1 and CDR2, per the germline V gene, are KGHSH and LQKENI. Trimming takes 5 bases from V and 3 bases from J, and the germline ends sit 10 bases apart. Its CDR3 holds 13 amino acids, cysteine through phenylalanine. The entry retains the CDR3 DNA only, 39 bases that are in frame from base 1. To identify antigen-specific CD4+ T cell clonotypes by their expansion, the ViraFEST assay first stimulated PBMC with viral peptide pools and then applied TCR sequencing. After roughly 11 days of culture, CD4+ T cells were isolated with the EasySep CD4+ T cell isolation kit. Each participant received two doses of an mRNA SARS-CoV-2 vaccine, either BNT162b2 or mRNA-1273. Healthy vaccine recipients had no prior SARS-CoV-2 infection, confirmed by negative nucleocapsid antibodies before and after vaccination. About 2.1 million PBMC per well were cultured in IMDM with roughly 5% human AB serum, 8.5 to 10 IU/ml IL-2 and gentamicin, plus 10 ug/ml peptides. On days 3 and 7, half of the culture medium was replaced with fresh IL-2-containing medium. Unless noted otherwise, every peptide stimulation condition was grown in triplicate wells. PBMC were separated from whole blood using Ficoll-Paque Plus gradient centrifugation and were then either cryopreserved at -140C or used fresh. The spike proteins of SARS-CoV-2 and of the common cold coronaviruses HCoV-NL63, HCoV-OC43 and HCoV-229E were spanned by overlapping peptide pools. Genomic DNA was extracted from cultured CD4+ T cells with the QIAamp micro DNA kit.

Library preparation employed the immunoSEQ multiplex PCR assay. DNA from the CD4+ T cells that had been cultured and isolated underwent TCR beta CDR3 sequencing. The authors' pipeline ran thus. Non-productive TCR sequences were removed and reads were trimmed to the CDR3 region, keeping CDR3s of at least 7 amino acids. Antigen-specific clonotypes were identified with the MANAFEST web app by comparing expansion in peptide wells against reference cultures. To count as positive, a clone had to show expansion at FDR<0.05 compared with the reference and with all other wells, an odds ratio above 5, and a frequency above 0.1% in two replicate wells. A clonotype was defined as cross-reactive if the clonotype was significantly expanded both in SARS-CoV-2 spike wells and in at least one common cold coronavirus spike condition. CDR3 similarity was assessed by Levenshtein distance with the stringdist R package, and unrooted trees were built with ape in R 3.6.1. TCRdb retrieved this table from immuneACCESS and kept in-frame rearrangements only. Not all clones are present; in checked studies, unresolved V genes account for under half, and no reason is known for the remainder. V, J and clone size are taken as reported in that table, and D and trimming were inferred from the DNA itself. This sample is represented by approximately 74,000 clones; around four fifths of them were singletons. The ten top clones hold roughly 1.1% of the sample.

Source: CD4+ T cells from PBMCs cultured with HCoV-OC43 spike peptides, taken after COVID-19 vaccination. The sample's cell subset or site, from its label and the paper: HCoV-OC43 spike overlapping peptide pool stimulation. The origin of this receptor is a human donor who received a COVID-19 vaccine. The chain links TRBV18 with TRBJ1-1; D gene: possibly TRBD1, on 5 matching bases. The DNA sequence follows: TGTGCCAGCTCAGACAGCAGGGACACTGAAGCTTTCTTT. The encoded protein is CASSDSRDTEAFF.